Ten or more counts support the clone carrying this TCR beta chain. Building the TCR beta libraries relied on iRepertoire HTBI primers, and CDR3 regions underwent Arm-PCR. TCRdb re-derived calls from the multiplex PCR reads in MiXCR, one entry per CDR3 protein. Of about 620,000 distinct CDR3 sequences in the sample, approximately 15% are singletons; the top ten hold about 20%. CDR1 LNHDA and CDR2 SQIVND come from the germline V gene (reference sequence). CDR3 size: 16 residues. V was pared by 5 bases and J by 4 bases, with 20 bases between. These data belong to a study of regulatory T cells in long-lasting Graves disease. The time point: newly diagnosed GD, antithyroid drugs for less than 3 months. PBMC RNA served as the TCR library source. The sample was also linked to a second study, of T cells in Graves' hyperthyroidism and ophthalmopathy. As that study records: A first-round RT-PCR of the TCR CDR3 used the HTBI primer set. Stable hyperthyroidism was separated from ophthalmopathy by a model based on 13 V-J features.

This sequence was found in a woman aged 25 to 39 with Graves disease. The input for sequencing was peripheral blood mononuclear cells (PBMCs), taken at new diagnosis, from a patient treated with antithyroid drugs. V gene TRBV19 combines with J gene TRBJ1-1; TRBD1 might be the D (6 bases). The CDR3: CASSPPGRTGRTEAFF. The CDR3 DNA sequence: TGTGCCAGTAGTCCTCCCGGTCGTACAGGGCGCACTGAAGCTTTCTTT.